This T cell receptor (beta chain) is drawn from a study of cytomegalovirus exposure and HLA in healthy donors. Study background: A subsequent analysis reported that the 110 or so validation repertoires were produced on the same platform that had also been used for the roughly 670 first-cohort repertoires.

Produced via immunoSEQ multiplex PCR; TCRdb's table is partial and in-frame only. The table includes over 200,000 clones, around nine tenths detected once. Trimming took 0 bases from V and 7 from J; bases not matched to a gene: 11. This CDR3 spans 17 amino acids. CDR1 is MGHRA and CDR2 is YSYEKL in the germline V gene. The rearrangement links TRBV4-1 to TRBJ2-1, with TRBD2 matching over 8 bases. This TCR was recovered from a woman aged 18 to 35 in good health and CMV-seronegative. The material sequenced was PBMCs. DNA for the CDR3: TGCGCCAGCAGCCAAGATCGACGGGAGGGCGCTTGGAATGAGCAGTTCTTC. It codes for CASSQDRREGAWNEQFF.